The 30 T cell receptor beta chains presented below share a single source sample, sequenced in a study of human T cells and chemical hapten exposure. Indicated time point: patch test 1, 2 weeks after DPC sensitization. The treatment: therapeutic diphenylcyclopropenone sensitization with weekly scalp DPC. One entry per CDR3 protein results from TCRdb running MiXCR on the RACE reads. Here the sample spans about 120,000 distinct CDR3 sequences, around 15% being singletons. Source: whole blood, taken in connection with sensitization to the hapten diphenylcyclopropenone (DPC). The receptors were sampled from a man between 18 and 29 years old with alopecia areata. Some clones in this sample may be carry-over from other donors' samples.

This chain uses TRBV10-2 with TRBJ2-2; D is possibly TRBD2 (6 bases). CDR3 length: 14 amino acids. V was pared by 11 bases and J by 0 bases, with 13 bases between. Germline V gene lookup returns CDR1 WSHSY and CDR2 SAAADI. The CDR3 is CAVIGGSNTGELFF. CDR3 nucleotide sequence: TGCGCCGTCATAGGAGGGTCGAACACCGGGGAGCTGTTTTTT.

This clonotype was counted ten times or more. The chain recombines TRBV27 with TRBJ2-1; 7 bases align to TRBD2. CDR1 is MNHEY and CDR2 is SMNVEV in the germline V gene (reference sequence). Trimming cost V 8 bases and J 6 bases; bases outside gene matches: 10. The CDR3 has 14 amino acids. CDR3: CASSAGVRINEQFF. In DNA, the CDR3 is TGTGCCAGCTCTGCGGGGGTACGGATCAATGAGCAGTTCTTC.

The sample holds many counts of this clonotype. V usage is TRBV3-1 and J usage is TRBJ2-4; D perhaps matches TRBD1 (6 bases). Trimming took 6 bases from V and 0 from J, leaving 18 bases between them. Germline V gives CDR1 LGHDT, CDR2 YNNKEL (reference sequence). The CDR3 contains 17 residues. The CDR3 region has the DNA TGTGCCAGCAGTCTAAGAGGGACACGACTAGCCAAAAACATTCAGTACTTC. Its translation: CASSLRGTRLAKNIQYF. The variable domain in full, with the rest retrieved from reference TRBV3-1 and TRBJ2-4, is DTAVSQTPKYLVTQMGNDKSIKCEQNLGHDTMYWYKQDSKKFLKIMFSYNNKELIINETVPNRFSPKSPDKAHLNLHINSLELGDSAVYFCASSLRGTRLAKNIQYFGAGTRLSVL.

J is TRBJ1-3 and V is TRBV18; D unclear. Trimming shortened V by 2 bases and J by 0 bases, and 11 bases separated the two germline ends. Germline lookup yields CDR1 KGHSH and CDR2 LQKENI. The length of the CDR3 is 16 residues. CDR3 coding DNA: TGTGCCAGCTCACCATCCCGGCCTAACTCTGGAAACACCATATATTTT. This gives the protein CASSPSRPNSGNTIYF.

This chain uses TRBV7-9 with TRBJ2-5, with TRBD1 matching over 7 bases. The CDR3 is 14 residues long. After removal of 5 bases from V and 0 bases from J, the junction contained 3 bases not matched to a gene. Per germline, CDR1 SEHNR and CDR2 FQNEAQ (reference sequence). CDR3 DNA sequence: TGTGCCAGCAGCCACGACAGGGACCAAGAGACCCAGTACTTC. Its translation is CASSHDRDQETQYF.

The chain employs TRBV11-2 and TRBJ2-1; TRBD2 matches at 13 bases. The V segment lost 1 base and the J segment 6 bases; nucleotides outside the gene matches: 3. The V gene's germline CDR1 is SGHAT and CDR2 FQNNGV. The CDR3 is 16 amino acids. CDR3 coding DNA: TGTGCCAGCAGCTTAGGTGGACTAGCGGGGGCCAATGAGCAGTTCTTC. Its protein is CASSLGGLAGANEQFF.

In its sample, this clonotype was seen many times. The gene calls are TRBV6-2 or TRBV6-3 and TRBJ1-5; D possibly corresponds to TRBD1 (6 bases). Trimming took 4 bases from V and 6 from J, leaving 13 bases between them. The CDR3 consists of 14 residues. Germline V gene sequence: CDR1 MNHEY, CDR2 SVGEGT. CDR3 nucleotide sequence: TGTGCCAGCAGTTCACAGGGTTTGGGTCAGCCCCAGCATTTT. Translated: CASSSQGLGQPQHF.

This clonotype was seen a single time. V and J are TRBV6-2 or TRBV6-3 and TRBJ2-3; D is uncertain. V was pared by 5 bases and J by 6 bases, with 12 bases between. CDR1 is MNHEY, CDR2 SVGEGT, per germline. The CDR3 covers 13 residues. The CDR3 reads CASSPFPSDTQYF. The CDR3 DNA reads TGTGCCAGCAGTCCGTTCCCATCCGATACGCAGTATTTT.

This clonotype has only a few counts. This chain joins TRBV7-9 and TRBJ2-7; D unresolved. With 1 base removed from V and 2 bases from J, the gap between germline ends came to 6 bases. CDR3 length: 13 amino acids. Germline V gene sequence: CDR1 SEHNR, CDR2 FQNEAQ (reference sequence). CDR3 DNA: TGTGCCAGCAGCTTAGAAAGTGCCTACGAGCAGTACGTC. This encodes CASSLESAYEQYV.

Here the CDR3 DNA reads TGCGCCAGCAGCCAAGATCCAGCGGGGTCCCAAGAGACCCAGTACTTC. It encodes CASSQDPAGSQETQYF. The V and J genes are TRBV4-3 and TRBJ2-5, with 7 bases identical to TRBD2. From germline, CDR1 is LGHNA and CDR2 YSLEER. The J segment lost 1 base and the V segment lost 0 bases, leaving 5 bases of the junction unmatched. The CDR3 has 16 amino acids.

This clonotype appeared a few times. This chain links TRBV7-6 with TRBJ2-1; D may match TRBD1 or TRBD2 (5 bases each). There are 15 residues in the CDR3. Germline CDR1 is SGHVS and CDR2 is FNYEAQ. The ends were cut back, 0 bases at V and 4 bases at J, with 10 bases in the middle. As DNA, the CDR3 is TGTGCCAGCAGCTTAGCGCCAGGGAGTTACAATGAGCAGTTCTTC. Translating gives CASSLAPGSYNEQFF.

Judged by abundance, this clonotype is medium-sized. This chain links TRBV11-2 with TRBJ2-1; D may correspond to TRBD1 or TRBD2 (5 bases each). The CDR3 has 15 amino acids. Germline CDR1 and CDR2: SGHAT and FQNNGV. V was clipped by 0 bases and J by 2 bases, with 8 bases between them. The CDR3 DNA reads as TGTGCCAGCAGCTTAGACAGGGACCCCTACAATGAGCAGTTCTTC. Translating it yields CASSLDRDPYNEQFF.

The chain combines TRBV18 with TRBJ2-7; D might be TRBD2 (5 bases). Looked up from germline, CDR1 is KGHSH and CDR2 is LQKENI. V was clipped by 2 bases and J by 6 bases, with 14 bases between them. CDR3 length: 14 amino acids. Here the CDR3 DNA reads TGTGCCAGCTCACCATCGGGGTTACAGCGCGAGCAGTACGTC. Amino acids: CASSPSGLQREQYV.

J is TRBJ1-1 and V is TRBV2; TRBD1 is a possible D gene (6 bases). Germline V gene sequence: CDR1 SNHLY, CDR2 FYNNEI. Trimming took 3 bases from V and 5 from J, leaving 16 bases between them. The CDR3 length is 15 residues. This CDR3 is CASSDLRLGGTEAFF. As DNA, the CDR3 is TGTGCCAGCAGTGATCTCCGACTAGGGGGAACTGAAGCTTTCTTT.

This chain connects TRBV5-1 to TRBJ1-1; D remains ambiguous. The CDR3 runs 12 residues. Germline CDR1 is SGHRS and CDR2 is YFSETQ. Trimming stripped 0 bases from V and 3 bases from J, with 3 bases between. CDR3 region: CASSLVDTEAFF. Written as DNA, the CDR3 is TGCGCCAGCAGCTTGGTGGACACTGAAGCTTTCTTT.

The sample holds a few counts of this clonotype. J is TRBJ1-2 and V is TRBV12-3 or TRBV12-4; no clear D gene. Trimming removed 1 base from V and 7 bases from J, with 16 bases in between. The length of the CDR3 is 15 residues. The CDR3 DNA reads as TGTGCCAGCAGTTTAGTTAAATCCACCAAAGGTGGCTACACCTTC. Translated, it gives CASSLVKSTKGGYTF.

The V gene is TRBV7-9, the J gene TRBJ1-4, with a possible D match to TRBD1 (5 bases). Germline V gene lookup returns CDR1 SEHNR and CDR2 FQNEAQ (reference sequence). There are 20 residues in the CDR3. Trimming cost V 2 bases and J 6 bases, with 28 bases left between them. In DNA form, the CDR3 reads TGTGCCAGCAGCTTACAGCATCGAGGCCGTGCAGCGCCGGGGCATGAAAAACTGTTTTTT. This encodes CASSLQHRGRAAPGHEKLFF.

The genes are TRBV7-9 and TRBJ1-4; unclear D gene. The germline V and J ends were trimmed by 2 bases and 3 bases, with 10 bases remaining between them. Germline values: CDR1 SEHNR, CDR2 FQNEAQ (reference sequence). This CDR3 spans 15 amino acids. The CDR3, as DNA: TGTGCCAGCAGCTTAACTGGGGAGGCTAATGAAAAACTGTTTTTT. This sequence encodes CASSLTGEANEKLFF. The complete variable domain, with remaining parts taken from reference TRBV7-9 and TRBJ1-4, reads DTGVSQNPRHKITKRGQNVTFRCDPISEHNRLYWYRQTLGQGPEFLTYFQNEAQLEKSRLLSDRFSAERPKGSFSTLEIQRTEQGDSAMYLCASSLTGEANEKLFFGSGTQLSVL.

This rearrangement joins TRBV5-1 to TRBJ2-3, with D unresolved. Trimming took off 2 bases at V and 2 bases at J, with 15 bases between the two ends. Germline CDR1 is SGHRS and CDR2 is YFSETQ. The CDR3 has 16 residues. In DNA form, the CDR3 reads TGCGCCAGCAGCTTAGGGATTTACGCAGCCACAGATACGCAGTATTTT. This translates into CASSLGIYAATDTQYF.

The chain has TRBV6-2 or TRBV6-3 and TRBJ2-5; unclear D gene. Between the trimmed V and J ends, which lost 0 bases and 5 bases, there was a span of 10 bases. This CDR3 has 14 amino acids. Looked up from germline, CDR1 is MNHEY and CDR2 is SVGEGT. The CDR3 spells CASSYSVQIETQYF. CDR3 DNA: TGTGCCAGCAGTTACTCGGTTCAAATTGAGACCCAGTACTTC.

In its sample, this clonotype was seen a few times. The chain couples TRBV20-1 to TRBJ1-5, with D possibly matching TRBD1 (5 bases). Germline V lookup: CDR1 DFQATT, CDR2 SNEGSKA (reference sequence). Trimming removed 6 bases from V and 5 bases from J, with 17 bases in between. The CDR3 has 14 amino acids. The CDR3 loop is CSAHLWSGDQPQHF. The DNA for the CDR3 is TGCAGTGCCCATCTTTGGTCGGGGGATCAGCCCCAGCATTTT.

The table lists this clonotype with a few counts. This chain connects TRBV12-3 or TRBV12-4 to TRBJ2-5, with 12 bases matching TRBD2. This CDR3 comprises 16 residues. The J segment lost 4 bases and the V segment lost 5 bases, leaving 8 bases of the junction unmatched. In DNA form, the CDR3 reads TGTGCCAGCAGTCCGACCGGACTAGCGGGGAGAGAGACCCAGTACTTC. Encoded protein: CASSPTGLAGRETQYF.

This clonotype was recorded a few times. CDR3: CASSPPMEYEQYF. For the CDR3, the DNA is TGTGCCAGCTCACCACCGATGGAATACGAGCAGTACTTC. The J gene is TRBJ2-7, the V gene TRBV18; no clear D. The V gene lost 0 bases and the J gene lost 4 bases, with 7 bases spanning the gap. CDR1 is KGHSH, CDR2 LQKENI, per germline. CDR3 length equals 13 residues.

This clonotype was counted only a few times. The V gene is TRBV24-1, the J gene TRBJ2-7, with a possible D match to TRBD2 (6 bases). The germline V gene encodes CDR1 KGHDR and CDR2 SFDVKD. The CDR3 length is 12 residues. The ends were cut back, 11 bases at V and 7 bases at J, with 17 bases in the middle. The CDR3, as DNA: TGTGCCAGGCGTGGGGAGGTCGGTGAGCAGTACGTC. Amino acids: CARRGEVGEQYV.

V and J are TRBV27 and TRBJ2-5, with D perhaps TRBD2 (6 bases). The germline V gene has CDR1 MNHEY and CDR2 SMNVEV (reference sequence). Between the trimmed V and J ends, which lost 5 bases and 0 bases, there was a span of 10 bases. The CDR3 runs 14 residues. For the CDR3, the DNA is TGTGCCAGCAGTCCACTAGCTTACCAAGAGACCCAGTACTTC. Protein sequence: CASSPLAYQETQYF.

This clonotype came up many times. V is TRBV29-1 and J is TRBJ1-4, with TRBD1 as a possible D gene (5 bases). The V gene lost 7 bases and the J gene lost 3 bases, with 15 bases spanning the gap. Germline values: CDR1 SQVTM, CDR2 ANQGSEA. There are 14 residues in the CDR3. CDR3: CSALDSEANEKLFF. CDR3 nucleotide sequence: TGCAGCGCCCTAGACAGCGAAGCTAATGAAAAACTGTTTTTT.

This chain joins TRBV20-1 and TRBJ1-1; D remains ambiguous. This CDR3 contains 13 residues. The V and J ends lost 3 bases and 1 base respectively, with 9 bases between them. Germline CDR1 DFQATT, CDR2 SNEGSKA (reference sequence). CDR3 sequence: CSASGYANTEAFF. The DNA of the CDR3 is TGCAGTGCTAGCGGTTATGCGAACACTGAAGCTTTCTTT.

This clonotype has at least ten counts. The CDR3 region is CASTPEIGNQPQHF. The CDR3 DNA reads as TGTGCCAGCACCCCCGAGATTGGGAATCAGCCCCAGCATTTT. V and J are TRBV12-3 or TRBV12-4 and TRBJ1-5; D unclear. There are 14 residues in the CDR3. V was cut by 7 bases and J by 4 bases, with 14 bases left in between.

The chain couples TRBV18 to TRBJ1-5, with D perhaps matching TRBD1 (5 bases). Germline lookup yields CDR1 KGHSH and CDR2 LQKENI. The CDR3 sequence is 14 residues long. Trimming took 0 bases from V and 4 from J, leaving 7 bases between them. CDR3 coding DNA: TGTGCCAGCTCACCACCGACAGTGAATCAGCCCCAGCATTTT. Translating it yields CASSPPTVNQPQHF.

In this sample, this clonotype turned up a few times. This CDR3 reads CASSLERIMNTEAFF. The CDR3 nucleotides are TGTGCCAGCAGCTTAGAGCGGATCATGAACACTGAAGCTTTCTTT. The gene calls are TRBV11-2 and TRBJ1-1; D is unresolved. Trimming cost V 0 bases and J 0 bases, with 8 bases left between them. The CDR3 loop spans 15 amino acids. Germline-derived CDR1 and CDR2 are SGHAT and FQNNGV. Using reference TRBV11-2 and TRBJ1-1 for the parts outside the CDR3, the full variable domain is EAGVAQSPRYKIIEKRQSVAFWCNPISGHATLYWYQQILGQGPKLLIQFQNNGVVDDSQLPKDRFSAERLKGVDSTLKIQPAKLEDSAVYLCASSLERIMNTEAFFGQGTRLTVV.